Each of the 11 T cell receptor beta chains below was sequenced from the same sample in a study of T cells in women clearing cervical HPV infection. Libraries were prepared by immunoSEQ multiplex PCR; TCRdb keeps only in-frame clonotypes and omits some of them. The sample includes around 38,000 clones. Sequencing was carried out using blood buffy coat. The receptors were gathered from a woman between 18 and 69 years old with a cervical HPV16 infection that either progressed to CIN3+ or cleared (not recorded which).

Concerning this clone itself: The CDR3 is cut off 3 residues early in the read; its end comes from the germline J gene. V is TRBV20-1 and J is TRBJ1-3, with 7 bases aligning to TRBD1. Germline V gene data show CDR1 as DFQATT and CDR2 as SNEGSKA (reference sequence). The V segment lost 0 bases and the J segment 4 bases; nucleotides outside the gene matches: 3. This CDR3 has 14 residues. Incomplete CDR3 DNA: TGCAGTGCTAGAGATATGACAGGGGGAAACACC. It translates to CSARDMTGGNT. The full CDR3 protein is CSARDMTGGNTIYF.

Notes on this clone: Read data end 3 residues before the CDR3 end; the end is taken from the germline J gene. This chain connects TRBV12-3 or TRBV12-4 to TRBJ2-3; D ambiguous. The ends were cut back, 2 bases at V and 2 bases at J, with 11 bases in the middle. This CDR3 has 15 residues. The CDR3 loop reads CASSLLGQVTDTQYF. CDR3 DNA (partial): TGTGCCAGCAGTTTACTTGGTCAGGTCACAGATACG.

As to this clone: The sequenced fragment ends 3 residues before the CDR3 boundary, so the rest is inferred from the germline J gene. The V gene is TRBV29-1, the J gene TRBJ2-7, with TRBD1 identical over 10 bases. Germline trimming cut 5 bases from V and 4 bases from J; bases unmatched to any gene: 11. The CDR3 has 15 amino acids. Germline CDR1 reads SQVTM; CDR2 reads ANQGSEA. CDR3 amino acids: CSVRLPGTGDYEQYF. CDR3 DNA (partial): TGCAGCGTTCGACTTCCCGGGACAGGGGATTACGAG.

On this clone: The read finishes 3 residues shy of the CDR3 end, and the germline J gene is used to complete it. V gene TRBV20-1 combines with J gene TRBJ2-2; TRBD2 matches at 7 bases. The germline V gene encodes CDR1 DFQATT and CDR2 SNEGSKA (reference sequence). This CDR3 has 15 residues. Losses at the gene ends were 5 bases for V and 2 bases for J; bases not matched to a gene: 8. The CDR3: CSAPRGGANTGELFF. Partial CDR3 DNA: TGCAGTGCTCCGAGGGGAGGGGCCAACACCGGGGAG.

With regard to this clone: The read comes to an end 3 residues before the CDR3 does, leaving the germline J gene to fill in the end. The chain combines TRBV6-2 or TRBV6-3 with TRBJ2-1, with 9 nucleotides matching TRBD1. The germline CDR1 and CDR2 sequences are MNHEY and SVGEGT. The trim removed 4 bases at V and 3 bases at J, leaving 4 bases unmatched. This CDR3 comprises 15 residues. CDR3 region: CASSWDRAYYNEQFF. CDR3 DNA (partial): TGTGCCAGCAGTTGGGACAGGGCGTACTACAATGAG.

A word on this clone: Read coverage stops 3 residues before the CDR3 terminus; the germline J gene supplies the remainder. J is TRBJ2-1 and V is TRBV7-7; a weak D match, TRBD1 (5 bases). Germline loops: CDR1 SSHAT, CDR2 FNYEAQ (reference sequence). The CDR3 is 14 amino acids. Trimming removed 4 bases at V and 9 bases at J, with 16 bases between. The DNA read from the CDR3 is TGTGCCAGCAGCTCGACAGAAGGTTGGGGTGAG. Amino acid sequence: CASSSTEGWGE. The CDR3 in full is CASSSTEGWGEQFF. Full variable domain (missing parts from reference TRBV7-7 and TRBJ2-1): GAGVSQSPRYKVTKRGQDVTLRCDPISSHATLYWYQQALGQGPEFLTYFNYEAQPDKSGLPSDRFSAERPEGSISTLTIQRTEQRDSAMYRCASSSTEGWGEQFFGPGTRLTVL.

As to this clone: The sequence runs out 3 residues before the end of the CDR3; the remainder is reconstructed from the germline J gene. This chain joins TRBV19 and TRBJ2-1; tentatively, D is TRBD1 (6 bases). CDR1 is LNHDA, CDR2 SQIVND, per germline (reference sequence). V was clipped by 5 bases and J by 7 bases, with 18 bases between them. The CDR3 totals 15 residues. CDR3 DNA, as far as it was read: TGTGCCAGTAGTTATTCAGGGGATCTACGGAATGAG. Amino acid sequence: CASSYSGDLRNE. The entire CDR3 reads CASSYSGDLRNEQFF. The full variable domain, completed using reference TRBV19 and TRBJ2-1, is DGGITQSPKYLFRKEGQNVTLSCEQNLNHDAMYWYRQDPGQGLRLIYYSQIVNDFQKGDIAEGYSVSREKKESFPLTVTSAQKNPTAFYLCASSYSGDLRNEQFFGPGTRLTVL.

Remarks on this clone: The read ends 3 residues before the CDR3 terminus; that terminus is restored from the germline J gene. The V call is TRBV5-6, the J call TRBJ1-5; the D is unclear. Germline values: CDR1 SGHDT, CDR2 YYEEEE. The CDR3 covers 13 residues. Trimming left V 0 bases short and J 6 bases short, with 7 bases between. The CDR3 loop reads CASSLDRAQPQHF. The covered CDR3 bases are TGTGCCAGCAGCTTGGACAGAGCTCAGCCC.

In regard to this clone: The CDR3 is cut off 3 residues early in the read; its end comes from the germline J gene. The gene calls are TRBV18 and TRBJ1-1; D is ambiguous. Germline loops: CDR1 KGHSH, CDR2 LQKENI. The ends were cut back, 2 bases at V and 6 bases at J, with 7 bases in the middle. This CDR3 spans 12 amino acids. The CDR3 spells CASSPTAAEAFF. The sequenced part of the CDR3 DNA is TGTGCCAGCTCACCAACAGCGGCTGAA.

For this clone: Sequencing ends 3 residues short of the CDR3 end; the germline J gene provides the rest. The chain joins TRBV11-3 to TRBJ1-1; no clear D. This CDR3 spans 15 amino acids. V was cut by 4 bases and J by 7 bases, with 19 bases left in between. Germline CDR1 is SGHNT and CDR2 is YENEEA. The CDR3 here is CASSSHAKGSDEAFF. The part of the CDR3 DNA that was read is TGTGCCAGCAGCTCCCACGCAAAGGGCTCGGATGAA. Full variable domain (remainder filled in from reference TRBV11-3 and TRBJ1-1): EAGVVQSPRYKIIEKKQPVAFWCNPISGHNTLYWYLQNLGQGPELLIRYENEEAVDDSQLPKDRFSAERLKGVDSTLKIQPAELGDSAVYLCASSSHAKGSDEAFFGQGTRLTVV.

In the case of this clone: The read terminates 3 residues ahead of where the CDR3 ends, so the germline J gene completes it. The chain combines TRBV10-3 with TRBJ1-1, with 11 bases aligning to TRBD1. This CDR3 comprises 14 residues. Germline V CDR1 and CDR2: ENHRY, SYGVKD. Unmatched junction bases numbered 4, after V lost 6 bases and J lost 4 bases. The DNA read from the CDR3 is TGTGCCATCAGGGGGACAGGGGGGGCCACTGAA. Protein product: CAIRGTGGATE. The full CDR3 is CAIRGTGGATEAFF.